Listed below are T cell receptor beta chains from one sample, sequenced in a study of cytomegalovirus exposure and HLA in healthy donors. Clones were sequenced by immunoSEQ multiplex PCR, and TCRdb holds only the in-frame ones, with some missing. The data contain roughly 99,000 clones, approximately 73% of them singletons. Input material: PBMCs. The receptors here all came from a man under 40 in good health and CMV-seronegative. Each CDR3 is given with its conserved first and last residue. D genes are given only for firm matches. A clone size is listed for some rows: how often the clone was seen (once, few, many), or a class if it is expanded.

j_gene | d_gene | abundance | v_gene | len | CDR3aa | CDR3nt
TRBJ2-7 | TRBD1 | once | TRBV5-5 | 15 | CASSLSPGTDYEQYF | TGTGCCAGCAGCCTCTCGCCGGGGACAGACTACGAGCAGTACTTC
TRBJ2-7 | NA | NA | TRBV5-7 | 19 | CASSFVNTRDRRSSYEQYF | TGTGCCAGCAGCTTCGTGAATACGCGGGACAGAAGGAGCTCCTACGAGCAGTACTTC
TRBJ2-2 | TRBD2 | NA | TRBV2 | 15 | CASSVNSGRAGELFF | TGTGCCAGCAGCGTTAATAGCGGGAGGGCCGGGGAGCTGTTTTTT
TRBJ2-3 | TRBD1 | NA | TRBV5-4 | 13 | CASSFDREGTQYF | TGTGCCAGCAGTTTCGACAGGGAAGGTACGCAGTATTTT
TRBJ1-6 | NA | NA | TRBV27 | 19 | CASSSARPSGSSYNSPLHF | TGTGCCAGCAGTTCAGCCAGGCCCTCAGGAAGCTCCTATAATTCACCCCTCCACTTT
TRBJ2-2 | TRBD2 | few | TRBV6-1 | 17 | CASSEKRGLAGAGELFF | TGTGCCAGCAGTGAAAAAAGGGGACTAGCGGGAGCTGGGGAGCTGTTTTTT
TRBJ2-3 | TRBD2 | NA | TRBV15 | 18 | CATSRVFSRAGGPDTQYF | TGTGCCACCAGCAGAGTCTTCTCTAGAGCGGGAGGGCCAGATACGCAGTATTTT
TRBJ2-3 | TRBD2 | NA | TRBV18 | 14 | CASSGTSGTDTQYF | TGTGCCAGCTCAGGGACTAGCGGCACAGATACGCAGTATTTT
TRBJ2-1 | TRBD2 | NA | TRBV14 | 15 | CASSPLAAAYNEQFF | TGTGCCAGCAGCCCTCTAGCGGCTGCCTACAATGAGCAGTTCTTC
TRBJ1-5 | TRBD1 | few | TRBV18 | 15 | CASSLGTDFNQPQHF | TGTGCCAGCTCACTCGGGACAGACTTTAATCAGCCCCAGCATTTT
TRBJ1-1 | NA | NA | TRBV28 | 13 | CASTKGGATEAFF | TGTGCCAGCACCAAGGGGGGGGCTACTGAAGCTTTCTTT
TRBJ1-2 | NA | NA | TRBV11-1 | 13 | CASSPQAGYGYTF | TGTGCCAGCAGCCCACAGGCTGGCTATGGCTACACCTTC
TRBJ1-1 | TRBD1 | once | TRBV6-6 | 14 | CASSPGTANTEAFF | TGTGCCAGCAGTCCCGGGACAGCGAACACTGAAGCTTTCTTT
TRBJ1-5 | NA | NA | TRBV28 | 16 | CASSLFVILGNQPQHF | TGTGCCAGCAGTTTATTCGTGATCCTCGGGAATCAGCCCCAGCATTTT
TRBJ1-5 | TRBD1 | NA | TRBV6-1 | 17 | CASSESLTGNSNQPQHF | TGTGCCAGCAGTGAGTCCCTGACAGGGAATAGCAATCAGCCCCAGCATTTT
TRBJ2-7 | NA | NA | TRBV7-6 | 15 | CASSLVQGRSNEQYF | TGTGCCAGCAGCTTAGTGCAGGGTCGTTCAAACGAGCAGTACTTC
TRBJ1-1 | NA | NA | TRBV2 | 14 | CASSEARLDTEAFF | TGTGCCAGCAGTGAAGCGCGCTTAGACACTGAAGCTTTCTTT
TRBJ2-3 | TRBD2 | once | TRBV4-2 | 16 | CASSQDRSGRGDTQYF | TGTGCCAGCAGCCAAGATCGGAGCGGGAGAGGAGATACGCAGTATTTT
TRBJ1-1 | NA | NA | TRBV5-4 | 13 | CASSLADNHEAFF | TGTGCCAGCAGCTTGGCAGATAACCATGAAGCTTTCTTT
TRBJ2-3 | TRBD2 | few | TRBV7-2 | 18 | CASSTIPSGRYSTDTQYF | TGTGCCAGCAGCACCATACCTAGCGGGAGGTATAGCACAGATACGCAGTATTTT
TRBJ2-7 | TRBD2 | NA | TRBV6-1 | 15 | CASSEGTGGNYEQYF | TGTGCCAGCAGTGAAGGGACGGGAGGCAACTACGAGCAGTACTTC
TRBJ2-7 | NA | NA | TRBV14 | 14 | CASSQVLTRGEQYF | TGTGCCAGCAGCCAAGTGTTAACTCGGGGGGAGCAGTACTTC
TRBJ1-2 | NA | NA | TRBV9 | 12 | CASSGQGSGYTF | TGTGCCAGCAGCGGTCAGGGGTCTGGCTACACCTTC
TRBJ2-2 | TRBD2 | few | TRBV10-3 | 17 | CAISGTSGRVSTGELFF | TGTGCCATCAGTGGAACTAGCGGGAGGGTTAGCACCGGGGAGCTGTTTTTT
TRBJ2-3 | TRBD1 | NA | TRBV5-3 | 15 | CARRTTGTGRYTQYF | TGTGCCAGAAGGACTACCGGGACAGGGCGATATACGCAGTATTTT
TRBJ2-3 | NA | NA | TRBV7-2 | 14 | CASSLARGTDTQYF | TGTGCCAGCAGCTTAGCGAGAGGGACAGATACGCAGTATTTT
TRBJ2-1 | TRBD1 | once | TRBV29-1 | 15 | CSVGLPPGQGWEQFF | TGCAGCGTTGGGTTGCCCCCGGGACAGGGTTGGGAGCAGTTCTTC
TRBJ2-7 | NA | few | TRBV21-1 | 12 | CASTPRSYEQYF | TGTGCCAGCACCCCCCGCTCCTACGAGCAGTACTTC
TRBJ2-1 | NA | NA | TRBV9 | 13 | CASSDGATNEQFF | TGTGCCAGCAGCGATGGGGCCACGAATGAGCAGTTCTTC
TRBJ1-4 | TRBD1 | few | TRBV28 | 13 | CASSYRGREKLFF | TGTGCCAGCAGTTACAGGGGTAGGGAAAAACTGTTTTTT
TRBJ2-2 | NA | NA | TRBV19 | 14 | CASLSDYVTGELFF | TGTGCCAGCCTCTCGGACTACGTCACCGGGGAGCTGTTTTTT
TRBJ2-1 | NA | NA | TRBV6-5 | 14 | CASRWRGAYNEQFF | TGTGCCAGCAGATGGAGGGGTGCCTACAATGAGCAGTTCTTC
TRBJ1-1 | TRBD1 | NA | TRBV9 | 16 | CASSAQPGQLDAGAFF | TGTGCCAGCAGCGCCCAACCGGGACAGCTAGATGCGGGAGCTTTCTTT
TRBJ1-3 | NA | NA | TRBV19 | 15 | CASSIQVFGGNTIYF | TGTGCCAGTAGTATACAGGTCTTCGGTGGAAACACCATATATTTT
TRBJ2-1 | TRBD2 | few | TRBV28 | 18 | CASSTLYSSGSSYNEQFF | TGTGCCAGCAGTACACTATATAGTAGCGGGAGCTCCTACAATGAGCAGTTCTTC
TRBJ2-4 | TRBD2 | NA | TRBV7-6 | 20 | CASSLKGYSGRDVPKNIQYF | TGTGCCAGCAGCTTAAAGGGATATAGCGGGAGGGACGTACCCAAAAACATTCAGTACTTC
TRBJ2-2 | TRBD1 | NA | TRBV19 | 15 | CASSIITGADGELFF | TGTGCCAGTAGTATAATAACAGGGGCGGACGGGGAGCTGTTTTTT
TRBJ1-1 | NA | NA | TRBV12-5 | 14 | CASGPGAANTEAFF | TGTGCTAGTGGTCCTGGGGCCGCGAACACTGAAGCTTTCTTT
TRBJ2-5 | NA | NA | TRBV5-1 | 14 | CASSFQGGQETQYF | TGCGCCAGCAGCTTCCAGGGGGGACAAGAGACCCAGTACTTC
TRBJ2-2 | TRBD2 | NA | TRBV28 | 16 | CASSLPAGGDTGELFF | TGTGCCAGCAGTTTACCCGCGGGAGGGGACACCGGGGAGCTGTTTTTT
TRBJ1-2 | NA | NA | TRBV28 | 12 | CASRNFRGGYTF | TGTGCCAGCAGGAACTTCAGGGGCGGCTACACCTTC
TRBJ2-2 | TRBD2 | NA | TRBV7-9 | 13 | CASSISGAGELFF | TGTGCCAGCAGCATTAGCGGGGCCGGGGAGCTGTTTTTT
TRBJ2-1 | TRBD2 | NA | TRBV18 | 16 | CASSPRTSGSSYEQFF | TGTGCCAGCTCACCAAGGACTAGCGGGAGTTCCTATGAGCAGTTCTTC
TRBJ2-7 | TRBD1 | NA | TRBV7-9 | 14 | CASSLGTGSYEQYF | TGTGCCAGCAGCTTAGGGACAGGGTCTTACGAGCAGTACTTC
TRBJ1-2 | NA | few | TRBV7-9 | 15 | CASSSTGDNPYGYTF | TGTGCCAGCAGCTCGACCGGGGACAACCCCTATGGCTACACCTTC
TRBJ2-7 | TRBD1 | NA | TRBV7-7 | 15 | CASSLRIGGFSEQYF | TGTGCCAGCAGCTTACGGATAGGGGGCTTCTCCGAGCAGTACTTC